The 11 T cell receptor beta chains presented below share a single source sample, sequenced in a study of beta chain features in type 1 diabetes. These receptors' antigens are unknown. Broader study findings: Shortening of TCRB CDR3s, moderate but significant, appeared in all four CD4+ subsets of Type 1 diabetes patients.

Of the isolated RNA, all was reverse transcribed, and so the sequenced material was expressed TCRB transcripts. Here immunoSEQ multiplex PCR was the method, and the copy in TCRdb shows in-frame clones only, minus some. The table lists under 850,000 clones, roughly 13% of them singletons. Sequencing input: naive CD4+ T cells from blood. The receptors here all came from a young man with type 1 diabetes.

The V call is TRBV13, the J call TRBJ1-6; 7 nucleotides agree with TRBD1. From germline, CDR1 is PRHDT and CDR2 FYEKMQ (reference sequence). V lost 0 bases and J lost 6; bases outside the gene matches: 8. The CDR3 has 17 residues. The CDR3 DNA is TGTGCCAGCAGCTTAGGGGGGACAGCAGCTTCTAATTCACCCCTCCACTTT. Protein product: CASSLGGTAASNSPLHF. The full variable domain, with the rest looked up from reference TRBV13 and TRBJ1-6, is AAGVIQSPRHLIKEKRETATLKCYPIPRHDTVYWYQQGPGQDPQFLISFYEKMQSDKGSIPDRFSAQQFSDYHSELNMSSLELGDSALYFCASSLGGTAASNSPLHFGNGTRLTVT.

The chain links TRBV2 to TRBJ2-3; weak D call: TRBD2 (6 bases). V gave up 4 bases and J gave up 0 bases, with 8 bases separating them. Germline assignment: CDR1 SNHLY and CDR2 FYNNEI. The CDR3 is 14 residues long. The CDR3 DNA is TGTGCCAGCAGTGTGGGACTCAGCACAGATACGCAGTATTTT. It yields the protein CASSVGLSTDTQYF.

This clone was seen a few times. In nucleotides, the CDR3 is TGTGCCAGCTCAATGGGACAGGGACCTTACGAGCAGTACTTC. This translates into CASSMGQGPYEQYF. The chain couples TRBV18 to TRBJ2-7; 9 bases map to TRBD1. Trimming took 5 bases from V and 4 from J; bases not matched to a gene: 6. This CDR3 region has 14 residues. From germline, CDR1 is KGHSH and CDR2 LQKENI. Complete variable domain (other parts from reference TRBV18 and TRBJ2-7): NAGVMQNPRHLVRRRGQEARLRCSPMKGHSHVYWYRQLPEEGLKFMVYLQKENIIDESGMPKERFSAEFPKEGPSILRIQQVVRGDSAAYFCASSMGQGPYEQYFGPGTRLTVT.

This chain joins TRBV18 and TRBJ1-2; possibly TRBD1 for D (5 bases). The CDR3 contains 12 residues. Trimming stripped 4 bases from V and 8 bases from J, with 11 bases between. Germline values: CDR1 KGHSH, CDR2 LQKENI. The CDR3 DNA is TGTGCCAGCTCACTTACAGGAGAAGGCTACACCTTC. It yields the protein CASSLTGEGYTF.

This clone has just a few counts. At the DNA level, this CDR3 is encoded by other sequences in the same sample as well. The chain combines TRBV30 with TRBJ2-3; no clear D. CDR1 and CDR2 from the germline V gene are GTSNPN and SVGIG (reference sequence). V lost 3 bases and J 4 bases, leaving 5 bases between the germline ends. CDR3 length: 11 amino acids. The CDR3 is CAWSSADTQYF. CDR3 nucleotide sequence: TGTGCCTGGAGCTCCGCAGATACGCAGTATTTT.

This clone was counted between two and nine times. The chain employs TRBV30 and TRBJ1-1; D remains unclear. V shed 2 bases and J shed 5 bases, with 15 bases lying between them. Germline lookup yields CDR1 GTSNPN and CDR2 SVGIG (reference sequence). The CDR3 length is 14 residues. CDR3 sequence reads: CAWSSGLGGTEAFF. CDR3 nucleotides: TGTGCCTGGAGTTCGGGCCTCGGCGGGACTGAAGCTTTCTTT.

The chain has TRBV28 and TRBJ2-7, with D maybe TRBD2 (6 bases). Germline V gives CDR1 MDHEN, CDR2 SYDVKM. The CDR3 runs 18 residues. The germline V and J ends were trimmed by 4 bases and 0 bases, with 22 bases remaining between them. In nucleotides, the CDR3 is TGTGCCAGCAGTTCCCCCGGCGTCGGGACTGAAAGCTCCTACGAGCAGTACTTC. Translating it yields CASSSPGVGTESSYEQYF.

This clone was found a few times. V and J are TRBV29-1 and TRBJ1-1, with a possible D match to TRBD1 (5 bases). The CDR3 spans 12 residues. V shed 3 bases and J shed 9 bases, with 14 bases lying between them. From germline, CDR1 is SQVTM and CDR2 ANQGSEA. CDR3 protein: CSVDGTEDQAFF. CDR3 in DNA: TGCAGCGTTGATGGGACGGAGGATCAAGCTTTCTTT.

This clone was counted a few times. This chain uses TRBV6-5 with TRBJ1-2, with D uncertain. Trimming cost V 0 bases and J 2 bases, with 10 bases left between them. Germline CDR1 is MNHEY and CDR2 is SVGAGI. This CDR3 is built from 15 residues. This chain's CDR3 is CASSYSALDNYGYTF. The DNA for the CDR3 is TGTGCCAGCAGTTACTCGGCCCTGGACAACTATGGCTACACCTTC.

CDR3 residues: CASSFETNTGELFF. Here the CDR3 DNA reads TGTGCCAGCAGCTTTGAAACTAACACCGGGGAGCTGTTTTTT. The gene calls are TRBV7-9 and TRBJ2-2, with unresolved D. This CDR3 region has 14 residues. Germline V gene sequence: CDR1 SEHNR, CDR2 FQNEAQ (reference sequence). The V end lost 3 bases, the J end lost 2 bases, and 7 bases lay between the germline ends.

This clone turned up a few times. The rearrangement uses TRBV19 and TRBJ1-1; D not certain. V lost 4 bases to trimming and J lost 1 base, with 7 bases between them. Germline V gene lookup returns CDR1 LNHDA and CDR2 SQIVND (reference sequence). The CDR3 runs to 13 residues. CDR3: CASSTQSNTEAFF. The CDR3 DNA reads as TGTGCCAGTAGTACCCAATCGAACACTGAAGCTTTCTTT.